This T cell receptor (beta chain) came from a study of T cells in Graves' hyperthyroidism and ophthalmopathy. The germline V gene encodes CDR1 WSHSY and CDR2 SAAADI. CDR3 size: 16 residues. The J segment lost 5 bases and the V segment lost 3 bases, leaving 9 bases of the junction unmatched. From RNA transcripts, TCR beta CDR3 regions were amplified. Carried out on the TCR CDR3, a first-round RT-PCR used the HTBI primer set. From the multiplex PCR reads, TCRdb called clonotypes with MiXCR, one entry per CDR3 protein. The sample records 250,000 or so distinct CDR3 sequences, about 15% being singletons. This chain joins TRBV10-2 and TRBJ2-1; 8 bases are a match to TRBD2. Source material: blood. This TCR derives from a woman between 45 and 60 years old with Graves' hyperthyroidism that later progressed to Graves' ophthalmopathy. The CDR3 DNA follows: TGCGCCAGCAGTGATCGTCGGGAGGGCCGGGACAATGAGCAGTTCTTC. This sequence encodes CASSDRREGRDNEQFF.